These T cell receptor beta chains were read from a single sample in a study of cytomegalovirus exposure and HLA in healthy donors. The assay was immunoSEQ multiplex PCR, and TCRdb's table has in-frame clones only and misses some. The profile shows under 200,000 clones, approximately 78% of them singletons. Sequencing used PBMCs. The receptor source for this set is a girl aged 2-10 years in good health and CMV-seropositive. The CDR3 runs from the conserved cysteine through the conserved F or W. The D gene is left open where the match is weak. Size tells how often a clone was seen (once, few, many) or the class of an expanded clone, and some rows leave it out.

D gene: NA
CDR3 length: 15
V gene: TRBV2
J gene: TRBJ1-5
clone size: NA
CDR3 protein: CASKSRFSSNQPQHF

D gene: NA
CDR3 length: 16
V gene: TRBV4-1
J gene: TRBJ2-5
clone size: once
CDR3 protein: CASSRLVGGASETQYF

D gene: TRBD1
CDR3 length: 15
V gene: TRBV6-1
J gene: TRBJ1-1
clone size: NA
CDR3 protein: CASSEGGTVNTEDFF

D gene: NA
CDR3 length: 13
V gene: TRBV19
J gene: TRBJ2-7
clone size: NA
CDR3 protein: CASSISLPNEQYF

D gene: TRBD1
CDR3 length: 17
V gene: TRBV18
J gene: TRBJ2-6
clone size: NA
CDR3 protein: CASSPGQGADGANVLTF

D gene: NA
CDR3 length: 14
V gene: TRBV4-2
J gene: TRBJ2-7
clone size: NA
CDR3 protein: CASSQDLRGYEQYF

D gene: NA
CDR3 length: 15
V gene: TRBV6-4
J gene: TRBJ2-3
clone size: NA
CDR3 protein: CASSEGASGTDTQYF

D gene: NA
CDR3 length: 15
V gene: TRBV5-1
J gene: TRBJ2-1
clone size: NA
CDR3 protein: CASSSIPSPSIEQFF

D gene: TRBD1
CDR3 length: 14
V gene: TRBV29-1
J gene: TRBJ1-2
clone size: NA
CDR3 protein: CSVALGTAAAGYTF

D gene: NA
CDR3 length: 15
V gene: TRBV2
J gene: TRBJ2-2
clone size: NA
CDR3 protein: CASSETGSHTGELFF

D gene: TRBD2
CDR3 length: 16
V gene: TRBV14
J gene: TRBJ2-1
clone size: NA
CDR3 protein: CASSQGGTSQTNEQFF

D gene: NA
CDR3 length: 13
V gene: TRBV28
J gene: TRBJ2-2
clone size: NA
CDR3 protein: CASRGPRGGELFF

D gene: NA
CDR3 length: 14
V gene: TRBV29-1
J gene: TRBJ2-2
clone size: NA
CDR3 protein: CSVGFGSITGELFF

D gene: NA
CDR3 length: 15
V gene: TRBV5-1
J gene: TRBJ2-1
clone size: NA
CDR3 protein: CASSSLAGLLNEQFF

D gene: NA
CDR3 length: 15
V gene: TRBV7-3
J gene: TRBJ2-6
clone size: few
CDR3 protein: CASSNISSGANVLTF

D gene: NA
CDR3 length: 13
V gene: TRBV27
J gene: TRBJ2-5
clone size: NA
CDR3 protein: CASSLWAEETQYF

D gene: NA
CDR3 length: 14
V gene: TRBV6-5
J gene: TRBJ1-2
clone size: NA
CDR3 protein: CASSYSDGSYGYTF